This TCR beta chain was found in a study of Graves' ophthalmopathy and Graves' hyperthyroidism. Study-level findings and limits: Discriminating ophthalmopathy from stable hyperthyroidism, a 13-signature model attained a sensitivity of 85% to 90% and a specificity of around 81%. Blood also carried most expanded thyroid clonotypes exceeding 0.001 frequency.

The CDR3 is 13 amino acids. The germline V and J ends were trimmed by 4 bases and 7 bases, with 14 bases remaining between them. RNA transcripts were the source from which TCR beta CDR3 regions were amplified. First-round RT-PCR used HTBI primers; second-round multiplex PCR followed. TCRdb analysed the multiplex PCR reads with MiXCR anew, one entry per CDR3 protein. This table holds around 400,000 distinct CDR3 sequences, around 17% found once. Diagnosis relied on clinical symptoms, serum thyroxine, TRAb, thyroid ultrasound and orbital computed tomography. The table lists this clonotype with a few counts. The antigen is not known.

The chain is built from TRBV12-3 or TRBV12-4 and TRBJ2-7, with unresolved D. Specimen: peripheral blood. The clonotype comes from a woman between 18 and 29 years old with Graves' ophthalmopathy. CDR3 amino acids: CASSSDLQLEQYF. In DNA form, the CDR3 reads TGTGCCAGCAGTTCCGACCTCCAGCTGGAGCAGTACTTC.